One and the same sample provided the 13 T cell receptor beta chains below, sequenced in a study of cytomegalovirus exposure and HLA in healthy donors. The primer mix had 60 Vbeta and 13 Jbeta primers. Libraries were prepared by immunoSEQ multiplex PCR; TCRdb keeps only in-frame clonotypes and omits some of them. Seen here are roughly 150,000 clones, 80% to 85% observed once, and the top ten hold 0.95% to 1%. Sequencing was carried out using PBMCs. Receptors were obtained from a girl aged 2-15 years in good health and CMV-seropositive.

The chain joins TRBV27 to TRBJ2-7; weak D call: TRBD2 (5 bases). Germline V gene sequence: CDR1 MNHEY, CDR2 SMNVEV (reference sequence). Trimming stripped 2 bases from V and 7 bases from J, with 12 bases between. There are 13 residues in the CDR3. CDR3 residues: CASSLGGRWEQYF. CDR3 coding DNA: TGTGCCAGCAGTTTAGGCGGGCGGTGGGAGCAGTACTTC.

The CDR3 here is CASSLHRGSGELFF. In DNA form, the CDR3 reads TGTGCCAGCAGCCTACACAGGGGGTCCGGGGAGCTGTTTTTT. The chain links TRBV7-3 to TRBJ2-2, with 8 nucleotides matching TRBD1. Germline assignment: CDR1 SGHTA and CDR2 FQGTGA. V trimming: 5 bases; J trimming: 6 bases; junction bases outside the gene matches: 5. The CDR3 totals 14 residues.

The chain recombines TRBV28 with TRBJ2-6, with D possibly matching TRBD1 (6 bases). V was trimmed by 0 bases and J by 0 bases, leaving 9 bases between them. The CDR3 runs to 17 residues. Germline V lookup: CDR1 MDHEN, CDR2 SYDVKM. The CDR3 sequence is CASSLWDSSSGANVLTF. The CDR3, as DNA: TGTGCCAGCAGTTTATGGGACAGTAGCTCTGGGGCCAACGTCCTGACTTTC.

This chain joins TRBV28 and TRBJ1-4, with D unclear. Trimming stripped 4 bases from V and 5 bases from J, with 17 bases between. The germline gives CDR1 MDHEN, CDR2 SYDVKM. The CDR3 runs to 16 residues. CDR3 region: CASSSLTTHFNEKLFF. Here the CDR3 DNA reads TGTGCCAGCAGTTCCCTGACTACTCACTTCAATGAAAAACTGTTTTTT.

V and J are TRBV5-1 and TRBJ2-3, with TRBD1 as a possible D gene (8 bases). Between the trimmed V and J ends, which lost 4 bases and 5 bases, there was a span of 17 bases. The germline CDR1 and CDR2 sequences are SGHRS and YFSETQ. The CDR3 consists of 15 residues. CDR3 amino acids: CASSDGQGGGDTQYF. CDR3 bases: TGCGCCAGCAGCGACGGACAGGGCGGGGGAGATACGCAGTATTTT.

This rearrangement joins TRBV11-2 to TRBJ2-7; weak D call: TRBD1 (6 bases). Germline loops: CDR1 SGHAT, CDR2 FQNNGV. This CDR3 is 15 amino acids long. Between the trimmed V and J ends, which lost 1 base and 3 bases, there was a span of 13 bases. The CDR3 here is CASSLAWVRGYEQYF. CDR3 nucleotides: TGTGCCAGCAGCTTAGCTTGGGTCAGGGGCTACGAGCAGTACTTC.

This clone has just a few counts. As DNA, the CDR3 is TGCAGCGTTGGGGGGGACAGGGACCTCAACTATGGCTACACCTTC. This gives the protein CSVGGDRDLNYGYTF. This chain links TRBV29-1 with TRBJ1-2; 9 bases agree with TRBD1. The CDR3 has 15 amino acids. Germline V gene lookup returns CDR1 SQVTM and CDR2 ANQGSEA. Trimming took 4 bases from V and 2 from J; bases not matched to a gene: 8.

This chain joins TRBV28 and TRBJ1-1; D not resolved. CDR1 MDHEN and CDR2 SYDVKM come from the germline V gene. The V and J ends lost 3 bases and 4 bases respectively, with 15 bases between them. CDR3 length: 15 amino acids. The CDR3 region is CASSFGRERRTEAFF. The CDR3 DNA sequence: TGTGCCAGCAGTTTCGGGAGGGAGAGACGCACTGAAGCTTTCTTT.

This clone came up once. CDR3 amino acids: CASRNDISSTQHF. CDR3 nucleotides: TGTGCCAGCAGGAACGACATTTCCAGCACCCAGCATTTT. The chain is built from TRBV2 and TRBJ1-5; D remains unclear. This CDR3 spans 13 amino acids. V lost 6 bases, J lost 11 bases, and 17 bases lay in between. Per germline, CDR1 SNHLY and CDR2 FYNNEI.

CDR3 in amino acids: CASSPTSGRSLGGELFF. In DNA, the CDR3 is TGTGCCAGCAGCCCTACTAGCGGGAGAAGTTTAGGCGGGGAGCTGTTTTTT. This rearrangement joins TRBV13 to TRBJ2-2; 11 bases match TRBD2. The V segment lost 5 bases and the J segment 7 bases; nucleotides outside the gene matches: 12. The CDR3 spans 17 residues. Germline assignment: CDR1 PRHDT and CDR2 FYEKMQ (reference sequence).

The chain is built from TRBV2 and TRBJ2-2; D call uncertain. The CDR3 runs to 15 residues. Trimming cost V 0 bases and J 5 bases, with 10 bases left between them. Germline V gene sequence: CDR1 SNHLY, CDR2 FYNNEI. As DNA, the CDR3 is TGTGCCAGCAGTGAAGCGGTCTTCGGGACCGGGGAGCTGTTTTTT. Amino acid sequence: CASSEAVFGTGELFF.

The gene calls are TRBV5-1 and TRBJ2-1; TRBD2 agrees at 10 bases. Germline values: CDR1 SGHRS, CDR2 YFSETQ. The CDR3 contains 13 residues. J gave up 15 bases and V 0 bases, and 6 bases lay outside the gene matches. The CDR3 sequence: CASSLGAGGEVFF. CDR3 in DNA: TGCGCCAGCAGCTTGGGAGCGGGAGGGGAGGTGTTCTTC.

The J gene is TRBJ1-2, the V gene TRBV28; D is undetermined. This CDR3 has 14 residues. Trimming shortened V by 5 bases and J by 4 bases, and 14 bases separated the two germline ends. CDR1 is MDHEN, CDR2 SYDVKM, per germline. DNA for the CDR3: TGTGCCAGCAGTACCTCTAGAAGTTTCTATGGCTACACCTTC. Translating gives CASSTSRSFYGYTF.